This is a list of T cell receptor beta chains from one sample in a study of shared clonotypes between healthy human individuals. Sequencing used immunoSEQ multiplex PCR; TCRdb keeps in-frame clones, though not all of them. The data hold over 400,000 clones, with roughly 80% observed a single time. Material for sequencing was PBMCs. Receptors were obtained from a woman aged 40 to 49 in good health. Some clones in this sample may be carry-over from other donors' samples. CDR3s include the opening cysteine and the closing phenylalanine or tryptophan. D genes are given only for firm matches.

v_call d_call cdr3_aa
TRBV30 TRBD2 CVWGGREKDTQYF
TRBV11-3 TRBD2 CASSVGTNQETQYF
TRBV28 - CASSLGARVGYNEQFF
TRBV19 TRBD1 CASWGQGSGQPQHF
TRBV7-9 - CASSLAGEWNEQYF
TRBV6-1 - CASSEAPAVGGTQYF
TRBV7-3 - CASSLGLEGEQFF
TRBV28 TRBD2 CASSSRPGLAGVRPYEQYF
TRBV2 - CASSDYMGEDGYTF
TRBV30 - CAWCHGSGYTF
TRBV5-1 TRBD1 CASSLVGQVGEQYF
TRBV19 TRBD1 CASSTTQGYQPQHF
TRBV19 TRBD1 CATKDRGDTEAFF
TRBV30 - CAWETSPAKNIQYF
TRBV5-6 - CASSLTDSGNTIYF
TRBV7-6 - CASSFLATDTQYF
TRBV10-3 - CAISSFRTVNTEAFF
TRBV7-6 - CASSSTDVGPYEQYF
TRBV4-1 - CASSQDQPESSNQPQHF
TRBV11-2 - CASSLMAGNGYEQYF
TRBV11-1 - CASSSGTSSYNEQFF
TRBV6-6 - CASSLDAYNEQFF
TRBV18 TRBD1 CASSRNRGSTITGELFF
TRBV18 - CASSPLATSTDTQYF
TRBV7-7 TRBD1 CASSGDRAGELFF
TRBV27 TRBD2 CASSSTSGNNEQFF
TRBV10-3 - CAISGNSGKEQLF
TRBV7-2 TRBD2 CASSPRTSGATGELFF
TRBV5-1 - CASEGGVGTDTQYF
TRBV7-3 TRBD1 CASSSTGAPYNEQFF
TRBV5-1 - CASSLAGIQTAYEQYF
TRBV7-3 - CASSLEDNTEAFF
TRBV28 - CASSLGGAGTEAFF
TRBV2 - CASSEALVPGTGNQPQHF
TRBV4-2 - CASSSQGINQPQHF
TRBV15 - CATSREAQGTQYF
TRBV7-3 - CASSYLGGTPDTQYF
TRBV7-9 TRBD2 CASSPLAGGTDTQYF
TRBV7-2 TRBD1 CASSLTLTGAQYF
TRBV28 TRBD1 CASRSTGNKNIQYF
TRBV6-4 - CASTESAGGNNEQFF
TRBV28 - CASSQIGGIPSGANVLTF
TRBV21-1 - CASSNCRGPLEAFF
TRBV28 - CASSSLPDTLGYGYTF
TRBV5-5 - CASSFNSYEQYF
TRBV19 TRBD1 CASREGQGSNQPQHF
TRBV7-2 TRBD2 CASSQGLAGVATQYF
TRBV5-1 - CASSLNAGPVKTQYF